The 5 T cell receptor beta chains reported below all come from one sample, sequenced in a study of neurological immune-mediated disorders. TCRdb reprocessed the 5' RACE reads with MiXCR, giving one entry per CDR3 protein. The sample lists some 50,000 distinct CDR3 sequences; approximately 17% were seen once. The sample consisted of PBMCs. These receptors were collected from a man aged 55 to 69 in good health.

This clonotype was observed many times. This chain uses TRBV12-3 or TRBV12-4 with TRBJ1-4, with D hard to call. V dropped 3 bases and J dropped 5 bases, with 13 bases sitting between them. This CDR3 has 15 amino acids. CDR3 amino acids: CASSFLGPENEKLFF. For the CDR3, the DNA is TGTGCCAGCAGTTTTTTGGGCCCAGAGAATGAAAAACTGTTTTTT.

This clonotype was picked up many times. The CDR3 protein is CSARDLVGSEQYF. The CDR3 bases are TGCAGTGCTAGAGATTTGGTGGGCTCCGAGCAGTACTTC. The chain links TRBV20-1 to TRBJ2-7, with no clear D. The CDR3 totals 13 residues. From germline, CDR1 is DFQATT and CDR2 SNEGSKA (reference sequence). Trimming left V 0 bases short and J 6 bases short, with 12 bases between.

Comment on this clonotype: This may be a read error: a much more frequent sequence differs by one nucleotide. The genes are TRBV24-1 and TRBJ2-5; possible D gene TRBD1, 6 bases. From germline, CDR1 is KGHDR and CDR2 SFDVKD. This CDR3 contains 17 residues. The V end was cut by 6 bases, the J end by 5 bases, with 24 bases between. In nucleotides, the CDR3 is TGTGCCACCAGTAAGACAGGTCCCGGCAGCGGAGTGGAGACCCAGTACTTC. Amino acids: CATSKTGPGSGVETQYF.

The sample holds many counts of this clonotype. The chain recombines TRBV25-1 with TRBJ2-7; D not resolved. The CDR3 covers 13 residues. CDR1 and CDR2 from the germline V gene are MGHDK and SYGVNS. V was trimmed by 3 bases and J by 0 bases, leaving 6 bases between them. The CDR3 bases are TGTGCCAGCAGTGATCCCTTCTCCTACGAGCAGTACTTC. It codes for CASSDPFSYEQYF.

This clonotype was picked up a small number of times. The chain employs TRBV6-2 or TRBV6-3 and TRBJ2-3; D possibly corresponds to TRBD2 (5 bases). Germline V gene sequence: CDR1 MNHEY, CDR2 SVGEGT. V lost 2 bases to trimming and J lost 2 bases, with 11 bases between them. The length of the CDR3 is 15 residues. CDR3 sequence (DNA): TGTGCCAGCAGTTACCGAAGCGGTTTCACAGATACGCAGTATTTT. Translating gives CASSYRSGFTDTQYF.